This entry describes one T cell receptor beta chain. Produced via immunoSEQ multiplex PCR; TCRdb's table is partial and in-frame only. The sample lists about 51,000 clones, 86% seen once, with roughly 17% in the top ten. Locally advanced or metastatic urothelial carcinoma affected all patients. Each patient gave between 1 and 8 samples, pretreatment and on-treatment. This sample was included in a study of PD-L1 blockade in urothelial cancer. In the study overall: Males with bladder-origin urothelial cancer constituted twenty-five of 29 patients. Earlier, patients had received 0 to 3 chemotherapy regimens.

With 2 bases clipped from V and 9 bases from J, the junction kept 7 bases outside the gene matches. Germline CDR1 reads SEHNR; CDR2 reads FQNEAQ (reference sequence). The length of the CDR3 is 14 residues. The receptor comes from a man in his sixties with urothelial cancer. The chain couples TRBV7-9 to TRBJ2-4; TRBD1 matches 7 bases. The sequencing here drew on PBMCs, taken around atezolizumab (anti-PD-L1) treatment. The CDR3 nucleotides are TGTGCCAGCAGCTTAACGACAGGGCGCGGCATTCAGTACTTC. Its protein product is CASSLTTGRGIQYF.